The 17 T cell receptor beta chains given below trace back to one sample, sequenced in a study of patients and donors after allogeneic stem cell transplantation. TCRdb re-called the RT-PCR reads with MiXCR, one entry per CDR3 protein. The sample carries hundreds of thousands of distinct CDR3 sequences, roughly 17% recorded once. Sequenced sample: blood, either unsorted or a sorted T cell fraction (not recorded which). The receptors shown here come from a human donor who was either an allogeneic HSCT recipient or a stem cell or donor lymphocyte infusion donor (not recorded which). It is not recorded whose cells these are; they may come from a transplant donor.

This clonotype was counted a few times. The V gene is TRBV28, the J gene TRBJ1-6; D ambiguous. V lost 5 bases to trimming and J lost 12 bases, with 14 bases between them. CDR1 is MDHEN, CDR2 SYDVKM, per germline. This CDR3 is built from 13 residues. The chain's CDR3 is CASSTAGILPLHF. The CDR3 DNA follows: TGTGCCAGCAGTACCGCCGGGATTTTACCCCTCCACTTT.

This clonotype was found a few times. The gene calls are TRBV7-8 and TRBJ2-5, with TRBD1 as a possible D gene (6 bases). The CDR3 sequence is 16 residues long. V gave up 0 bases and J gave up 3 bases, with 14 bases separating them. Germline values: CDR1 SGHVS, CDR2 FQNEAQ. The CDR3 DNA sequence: TGTGCCAGCAGCTTAGCCCGTCAGGGGTACGAAGAGACCCAGTACTTC. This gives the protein CASSLARQGYEETQYF.

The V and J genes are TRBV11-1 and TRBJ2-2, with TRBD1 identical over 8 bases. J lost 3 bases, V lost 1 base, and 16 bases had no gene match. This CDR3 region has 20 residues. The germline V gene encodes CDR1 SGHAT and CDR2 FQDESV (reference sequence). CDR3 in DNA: TGTGCCAGCAGCTTAGGCCGTTGGGGCAGGGGGCCTCCCTACACCGGGGAGCTGTTTTTT. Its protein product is CASSLGRWGRGPPYTGELFF.

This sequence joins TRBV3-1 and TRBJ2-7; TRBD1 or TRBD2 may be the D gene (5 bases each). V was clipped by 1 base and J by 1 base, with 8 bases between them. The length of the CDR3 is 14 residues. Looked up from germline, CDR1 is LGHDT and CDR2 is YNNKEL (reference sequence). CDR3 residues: CASSQGDRSYEQYF. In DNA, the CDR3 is TGTGCCAGCAGCCAAGGGGACCGATCCTACGAGCAGTACTTC.

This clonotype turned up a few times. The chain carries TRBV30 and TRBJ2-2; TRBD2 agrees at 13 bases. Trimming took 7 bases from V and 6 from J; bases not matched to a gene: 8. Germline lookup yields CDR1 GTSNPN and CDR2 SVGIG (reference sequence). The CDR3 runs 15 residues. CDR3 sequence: CASGLAGVTAGELFF. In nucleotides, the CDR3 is TGTGCCTCTGGACTAGCGGGAGTAACGGCCGGGGAGCTGTTTTTT.

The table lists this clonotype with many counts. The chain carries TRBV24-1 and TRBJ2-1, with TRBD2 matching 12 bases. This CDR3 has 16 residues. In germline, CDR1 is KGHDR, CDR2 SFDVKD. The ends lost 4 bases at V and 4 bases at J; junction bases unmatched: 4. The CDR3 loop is CATSDRTSGTYNEQFF. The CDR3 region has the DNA TGTGCCACCAGTGACCGGACTAGCGGGACGTACAATGAGCAGTTCTTC.

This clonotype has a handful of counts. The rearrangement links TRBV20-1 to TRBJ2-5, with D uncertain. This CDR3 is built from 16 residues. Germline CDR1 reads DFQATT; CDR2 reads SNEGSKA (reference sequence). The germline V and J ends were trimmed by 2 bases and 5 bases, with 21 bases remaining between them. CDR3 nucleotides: TGCAGTGCTAGACTACCAGGCGCCCAGAGGTGGGAGACCCAGTACTTC. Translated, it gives CSARLPGAQRWETQYF.

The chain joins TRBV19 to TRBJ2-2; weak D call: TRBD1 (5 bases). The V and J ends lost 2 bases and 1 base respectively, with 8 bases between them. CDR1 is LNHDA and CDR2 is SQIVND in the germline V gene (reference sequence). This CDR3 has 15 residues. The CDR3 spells CASSISRGNTGELFF. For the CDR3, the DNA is TGTGCCAGTAGTATAAGTAGGGGGAACACCGGGGAGCTGTTTTTT.

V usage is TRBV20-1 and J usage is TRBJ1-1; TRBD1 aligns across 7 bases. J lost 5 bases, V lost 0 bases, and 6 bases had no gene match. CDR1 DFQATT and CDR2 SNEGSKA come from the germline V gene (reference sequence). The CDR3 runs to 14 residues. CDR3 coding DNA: TGCAGTGCTAGAGATCTGGCAGGGGGGACTGAAGCTTTCTTT. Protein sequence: CSARDLAGGTEAFF.

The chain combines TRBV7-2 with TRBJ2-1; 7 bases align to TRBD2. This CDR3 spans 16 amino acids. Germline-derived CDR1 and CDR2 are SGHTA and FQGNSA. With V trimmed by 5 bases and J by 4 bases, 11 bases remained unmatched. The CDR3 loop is CASSQTSIYSYNEQFF. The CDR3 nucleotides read TGTGCCAGCAGCCAGACTAGCATCTACTCGTACAATGAGCAGTTCTTC.

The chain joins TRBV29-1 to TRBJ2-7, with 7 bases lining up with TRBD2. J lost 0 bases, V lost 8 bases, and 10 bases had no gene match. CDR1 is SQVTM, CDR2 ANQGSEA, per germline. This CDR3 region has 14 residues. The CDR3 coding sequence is TGCAGCACCTTAGCGGGCGGGAGCTCCTACGAGCAGTACTTC. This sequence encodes CSTLAGGSSYEQYF.

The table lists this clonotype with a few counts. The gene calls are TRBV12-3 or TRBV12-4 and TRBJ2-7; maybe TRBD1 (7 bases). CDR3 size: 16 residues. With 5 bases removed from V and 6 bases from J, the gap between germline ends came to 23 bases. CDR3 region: CASSQLAPGQRSEQYF. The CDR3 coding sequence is TGTGCCAGCAGTCAACTAGCTCCGGGACAGAGGTCCGAGCAGTACTTC.

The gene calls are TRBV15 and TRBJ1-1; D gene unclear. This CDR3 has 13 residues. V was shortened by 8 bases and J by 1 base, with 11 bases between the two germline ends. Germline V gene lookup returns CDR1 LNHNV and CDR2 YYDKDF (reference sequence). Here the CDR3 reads CATAGQENTEAFF. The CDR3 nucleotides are TGTGCCACCGCCGGCCAAGAGAACACTGAAGCTTTCTTT.

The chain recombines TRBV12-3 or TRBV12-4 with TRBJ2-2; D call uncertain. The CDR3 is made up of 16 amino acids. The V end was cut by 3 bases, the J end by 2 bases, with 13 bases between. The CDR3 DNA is TGTGCCAGCAGTTTCGAGGCCCGATCCAACACCGGGGAGCTGTTTTTT. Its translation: CASSFEARSNTGELFF.

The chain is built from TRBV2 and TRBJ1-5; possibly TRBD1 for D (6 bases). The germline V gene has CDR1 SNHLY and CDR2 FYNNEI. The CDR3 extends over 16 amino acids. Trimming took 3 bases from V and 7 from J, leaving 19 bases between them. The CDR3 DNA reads TGTGCCAGCAGTGATCCCCGGGACAATTGGGACCAGCCCCAGCATTTT. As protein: CASSDPRDNWDQPQHF.

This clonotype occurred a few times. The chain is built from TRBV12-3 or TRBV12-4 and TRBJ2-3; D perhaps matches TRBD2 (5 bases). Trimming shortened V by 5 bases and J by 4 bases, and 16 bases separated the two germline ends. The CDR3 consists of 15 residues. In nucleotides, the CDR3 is TGTGCCAGCAGTGACGGACTCCGGTCCCCAGATACGCAGTATTTT. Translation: CASSDGLRSPDTQYF.

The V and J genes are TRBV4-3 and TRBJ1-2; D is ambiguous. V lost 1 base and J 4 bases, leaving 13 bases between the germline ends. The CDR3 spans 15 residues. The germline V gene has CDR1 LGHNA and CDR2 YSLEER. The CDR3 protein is CASSQAHSLIYGYTF. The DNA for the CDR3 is TGCGCCAGCAGCCAAGCTCACAGTTTGATCTATGGCTACACCTTC.